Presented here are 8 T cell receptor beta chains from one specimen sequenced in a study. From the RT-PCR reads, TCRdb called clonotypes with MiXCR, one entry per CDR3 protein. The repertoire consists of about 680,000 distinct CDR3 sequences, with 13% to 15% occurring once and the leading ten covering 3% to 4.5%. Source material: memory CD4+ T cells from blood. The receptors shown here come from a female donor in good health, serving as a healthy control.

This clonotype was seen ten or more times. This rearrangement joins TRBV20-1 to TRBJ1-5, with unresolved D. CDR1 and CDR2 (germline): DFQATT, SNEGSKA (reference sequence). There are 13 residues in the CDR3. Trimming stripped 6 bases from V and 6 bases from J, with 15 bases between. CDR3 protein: CSAQDLWPQPQHF. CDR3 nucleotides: TGCAGTGCCCAGGACCTCTGGCCTCAGCCCCAGCATTTT.

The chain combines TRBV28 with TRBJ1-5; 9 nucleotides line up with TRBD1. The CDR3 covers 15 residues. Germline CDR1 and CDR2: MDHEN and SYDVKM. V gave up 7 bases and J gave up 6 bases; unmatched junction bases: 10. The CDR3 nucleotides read TGTGCCAGCAAAGAGGGAACAGGGGGCCTTCAGCCCCAGCATTTT. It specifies CASKEGTGGLQPQHF.

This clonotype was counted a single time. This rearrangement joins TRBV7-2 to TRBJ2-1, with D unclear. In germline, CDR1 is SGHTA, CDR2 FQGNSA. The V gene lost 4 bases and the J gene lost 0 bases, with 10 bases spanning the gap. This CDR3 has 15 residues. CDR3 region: CASSSMPTSYNEQFF. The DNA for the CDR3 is TGTGCCAGCAGCTCCATGCCAACCTCCTACAATGAGCAGTTCTTC. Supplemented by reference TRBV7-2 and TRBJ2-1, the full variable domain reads GAGVSQSPSNKVTEKGKDVELRCDPISGHTALYWYRQSLGQGLEFLIYFQGNSAPDKSGLPSDRFSAERTGGSVSTLTIQRTQQEDSAVYLCASSSMPTSYNEQFFGPGTRLTVL.

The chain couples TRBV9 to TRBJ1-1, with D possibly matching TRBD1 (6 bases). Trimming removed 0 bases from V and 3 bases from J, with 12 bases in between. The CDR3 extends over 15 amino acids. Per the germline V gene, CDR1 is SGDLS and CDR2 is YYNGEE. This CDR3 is CASSVEGAGDTEAFF. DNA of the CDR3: TGTGCCAGCAGCGTAGAAGGGGCAGGGGACACTGAAGCTTTCTTT.

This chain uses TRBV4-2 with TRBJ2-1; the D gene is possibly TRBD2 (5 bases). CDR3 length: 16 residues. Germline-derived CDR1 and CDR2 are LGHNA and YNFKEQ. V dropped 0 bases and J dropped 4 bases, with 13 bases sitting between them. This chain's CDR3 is CASSQELLALYNEQFF. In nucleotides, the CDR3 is TGTGCCAGCAGCCAAGAGCTGTTAGCGCTATACAATGAGCAGTTCTTC.

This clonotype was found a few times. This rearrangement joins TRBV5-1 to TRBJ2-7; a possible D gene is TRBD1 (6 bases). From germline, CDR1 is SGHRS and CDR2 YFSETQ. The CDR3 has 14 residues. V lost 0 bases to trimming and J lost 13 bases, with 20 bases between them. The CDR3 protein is CASSLGDTKASAYF. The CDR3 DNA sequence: TGCGCCAGCAGCTTGGGGGACACTAAGGCATCCGCCTACTTC.

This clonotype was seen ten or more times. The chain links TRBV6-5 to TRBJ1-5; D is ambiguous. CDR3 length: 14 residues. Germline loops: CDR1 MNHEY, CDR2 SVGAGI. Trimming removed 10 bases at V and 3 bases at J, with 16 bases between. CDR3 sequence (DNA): TGTGCCACCCGGCCCTCGATCGACAATCAGCCCCAGCATTTT. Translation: CATRPSIDNQPQHF.

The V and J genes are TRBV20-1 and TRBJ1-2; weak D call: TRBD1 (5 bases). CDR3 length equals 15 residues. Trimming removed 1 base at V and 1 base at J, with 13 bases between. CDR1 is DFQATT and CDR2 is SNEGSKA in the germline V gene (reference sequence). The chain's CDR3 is CSARALTDFNYGYTF. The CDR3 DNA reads TGCAGTGCTAGAGCTCTGACAGACTTTAACTATGGCTACACCTTC.